These T cell receptor beta chains were read from a single sample in a study of neoadjuvant nivolumab and ipilimumab in lung cancer. Libraries were prepared by immunoSEQ multiplex PCR; TCRdb keeps only in-frame clonotypes and omits some of them. The sample has 30,000 to 35,000 clones, less than 95% seen once; the top ten hold approximately 4.6%. Sequences were derived from peripheral blood, sampled after neoadjuvant nivolumab, alone or with ipilimumab, at or shortly before surgery. All receptors derive from an adult with non-small cell lung cancer. CDR3s include the opening cysteine and the closing phenylalanine or tryptophan. The D gene is left open where the match is weak. Clone size, where shown, is once, few, many, or a class for clones that have expanded.

>TRBJ2-2|.|TRBV7-9|.
TGTGCCAGCAGCTCAAGAGATTCCGGGCCAAGGTCCGGGGAGCTGTTTTTT
CASSSRDSGPRSGELFF
>TRBJ2-2|.|TRBV2|.
TGTGCCAGCAGTGTAAGGAGGGCGGGCGGGGAGCTGTTTTTT
CASSVRRAGGELFF
>TRBJ2-3|TRBD2|TRBV4-1|.
TGCGCCAGCAGCGAAAGCGGGGGGAACACAGATACGCAGTATTTT
CASSESGGNTDTQYF
>TRBJ1-2|.|TRBV11-1|.
TGTGCCAGCAGCTTAGCGGGATTCAACTATGGCTACACCTTC
CASSLAGFNYGYTF
>TRBJ1-4|.|TRBV2|.
TGTGCCACCAGAGCGGACAGATTTAATGAAAAACTGTTTTTT
CATRADRFNEKLFF
>TRBJ1-6|.|TRBV2|.
TGTGCCAGCACCATCCGAAGGGTACAGGGAAATTCACCCCTCCACTTT
CASTIRRVQGNSPLHF
>TRBJ1-4|.|TRBV18|.
TGTGCCAGCTCACCAGTGAGGTTGGCTAATGAAAAACTGTTTTTT
CASSPVRLANEKLFF
>TRBJ2-2|.|TRBV19|.
TGTGCCAGTACCTCTACGGCGGCCGGGGAGCTGTTTTTT
CASTSTAAGELFF
>TRBJ2-2|TRBD2|TRBV25-1|.
TGTGCCAGCAGTGGTGCCCGGGGAGGGACCGGGGAGCTGTTTTTT
CASSGARGGTGELFF
>TRBJ1-4|.|TRBV29-1|few
TGCAGCGCCGCCGGTTCTAGGGGTGAAAAACTGTTTTTT
CSAAGSRGEKLFF
>TRBJ2-7|.|TRBV6-1|.
TGTGCCAGCAGTGAGATAATCGACGGCCTCGAGCAGTACTTC
CASSEIIDGLEQYF
>TRBJ2-3|.|TRBV4-1|.
TGCGCCAGCAGCCAAGAAGGAGGGGGGCTACCCACAGATACGCAGTATTTT
CASSQEGGGLPTDTQYF
>TRBJ1-2|TRBD1|TRBV6-5|once
TGTGCCAGCAGAGAGGACAGGGTTTGGAGTGGCTACACCTTC
CASREDRVWSGYTF
>TRBJ1-5|.|TRBV5-1|.
TGCGCCAGCAGCTTGGGGGGCGGTAATCAGCCCCAGCATTTT
CASSLGGGNQPQHF
>TRBJ2-1|.|TRBV18|.
TGTGCCAGCTCACCATCCTATGAGCAGTTCTTC
CASSPSYEQFF
>TRBJ2-1|.|TRBV20-1|.
TGCAGTGCCCGCCTCGACAATGAGCAGTTCTTC
CSARLDNEQFF
>TRBJ1-5|.|TRBV7-8|once
TGTGCCAGCAGCTTACGCTTGCATAGCAATCAGCCCCAGCATTTT
CASSLRLHSNQPQHF
>TRBJ1-2|.|TRBV7-9|.
TGTGCCAGCAGCTTGGGAGCTAACTATGGCTACACCTTC
CASSLGANYGYTF
>TRBJ2-3|.|TRBV7-9|.
TGTGCCAGCAGCTTATATGATACGCAGTATTTT
CASSLYDTQYF